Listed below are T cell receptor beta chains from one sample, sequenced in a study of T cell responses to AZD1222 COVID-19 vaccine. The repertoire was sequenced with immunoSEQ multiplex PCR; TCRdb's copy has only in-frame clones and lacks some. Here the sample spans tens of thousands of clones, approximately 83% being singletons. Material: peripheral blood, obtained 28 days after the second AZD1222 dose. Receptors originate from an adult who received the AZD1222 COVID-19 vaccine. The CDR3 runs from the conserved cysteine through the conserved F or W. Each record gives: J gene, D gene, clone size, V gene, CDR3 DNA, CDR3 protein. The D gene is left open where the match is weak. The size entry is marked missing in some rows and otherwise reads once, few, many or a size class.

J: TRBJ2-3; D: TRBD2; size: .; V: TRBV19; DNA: TGTGCCAGTAGTATCAGGGCTAGCGGAGGCACAGATACGCAGTATTTT; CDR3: CASSIRASGGTDTQYF
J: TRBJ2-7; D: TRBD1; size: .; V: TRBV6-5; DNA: TGTGCCAGCACCCACAGGGGCTACGAGCAGTACTTC; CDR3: CASTHRGYEQYF
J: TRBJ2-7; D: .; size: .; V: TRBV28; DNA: TGTGCCAGCAGTCTACTGGGTCGGTGGGAAAGCGAGCAGTACTTC; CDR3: CASSLLGRWESEQYF
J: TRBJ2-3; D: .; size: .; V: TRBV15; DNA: TGTGCCACCAGCAGTGGGGATTGGACAGTCTCTAGCACAGATACGCAGTATTTT; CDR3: CATSSGDWTVSSTDTQYF
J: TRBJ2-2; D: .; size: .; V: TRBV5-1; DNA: TGCGCCAGCAGCTTGGCCTCTGGGCCCGGGGAGCTGTTTTTT; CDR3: CASSLASGPGELFF
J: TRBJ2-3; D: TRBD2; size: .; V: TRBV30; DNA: TGTGCCTGGGGCGGGAGGCTAGCGGGGGCCACAGATACGCAGTATTTT; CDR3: CAWGGRLAGATDTQYF
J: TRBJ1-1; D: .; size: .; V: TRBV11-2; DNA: TGTGCCAGCAGCTTAGACGTGGGCTCTAAGGCTTTCTTT; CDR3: CASSLDVGSKAFF
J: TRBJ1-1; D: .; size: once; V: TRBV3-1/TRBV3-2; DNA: TGTGCCAGCAGTTTAATTGGAGACACTGAAGCTTTCTTT; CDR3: CASSLIGDTEAFF
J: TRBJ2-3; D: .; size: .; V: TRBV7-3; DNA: TGTGCCAGCAGCTTAATAGGGGCTGATACGCAGTATTTT; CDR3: CASSLIGADTQYF
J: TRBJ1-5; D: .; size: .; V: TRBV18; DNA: TGTGCCAGCTCACCACAAGCGAATAGCAATCAGCCCCAGCATTTT; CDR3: CASSPQANSNQPQHF
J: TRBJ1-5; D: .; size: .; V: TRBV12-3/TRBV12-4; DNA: TGTGCCAGCAGTTTAAGGTACAATCAGCCCCAGCATTTT; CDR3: CASSLRYNQPQHF
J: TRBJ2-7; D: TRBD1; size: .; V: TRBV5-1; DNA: TGCGCCAGCAGGGGACAGGGGGCCTCCTACGAGCAGTACTTC; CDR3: CASRGQGASYEQYF
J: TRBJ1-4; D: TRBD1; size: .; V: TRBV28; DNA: TGTGCCAGCAGTCCGGGACAGGCCTTTAATGAAAAACTGTTTTTT; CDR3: CASSPGQAFNEKLFF
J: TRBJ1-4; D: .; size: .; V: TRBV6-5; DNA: TGTGCCAGCAGTACGCCCGGGGCGCGGGGGAAACTGTTTTTT; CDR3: CASSTPGARGKLFF